These 25 T cell receptor beta chains originate from one sample sequenced in a study of blood T cell repertoires in COVID-19. This table comes from immunoSEQ multiplex PCR, and its TCRdb copy is limited to in-frame clones, with some not included. The sample lists 270,000 or so clones, nearly 85% occurring once. Material: peripheral blood. These receptors were obtained from a human donor in a cohort sampled during active COVID-19.

This clone was seen at least ten times. The rearrangement links TRBV6-6 to TRBJ1-1, with 10 bases that match TRBD1. This CDR3 comprises 14 residues. Losses at the gene ends were 5 bases for V and 4 bases for J; bases not matched to a gene: 4. Looked up from germline, CDR1 is MNHNY and CDR2 is SVGAGI (reference sequence). The chain's CDR3 is CASSLGQGGTEAFF. CDR3 coding DNA: TGTGCCAGCAGTCTTGGACAGGGGGGCACTGAAGCTTTCTTT.

The V gene is TRBV7-2, the J gene TRBJ2-3; a weak D match, TRBD2 (5 bases). The length of the CDR3 is 15 residues. Trimming shortened V by 4 bases and J by 3 bases, and 14 bases separated the two germline ends. From germline, CDR1 is SGHTA and CDR2 FQGNSA. Here the CDR3 reads CASSYVFQRTDTQYF. In DNA, the CDR3 is TGTGCCAGCAGCTACGTGTTCCAGCGGACAGATACGCAGTATTTT.

This sequence joins TRBV29-1 and TRBJ2-1, with D possibly being TRBD1 (6 bases). Between the trimmed V and J ends, which lost 4 bases and 6 bases, there was a span of 16 bases. Germline V gene data show CDR1 as SQVTM and CDR2 as ANQGSEA. The CDR3 runs 14 residues. For the CDR3, the DNA is TGCAGCGTTGTCCCCTGGCAGGGGACCAATGAGCAGTTCTTC. Translating it yields CSVVPWQGTNEQFF.

The chain carries TRBV10-3 and TRBJ2-7; D unclear. V was clipped by 3 bases and J by 5 bases, with 5 bases between them. CDR1 and CDR2 (germline): ENHRY, SYGVKD. CDR3 size: 11 residues. The CDR3 nucleotides are TGTGCCATCAGTGACCTCCACGAGCAGTACTTC. Protein product: CAISDLHEQYF.

The genes are TRBV3-1 (or the pseudogene TRBV3-2) and TRBJ1-1, with 7 positions matching TRBD1. J was trimmed by 5 bases and V by 4 bases; bases with no gene match: 10. The germline gives CDR1 LGHDT, CDR2 YNNKEL (reference sequence). The CDR3 sequence is 15 residues long. The CDR3 region has the DNA TGTGCCAGCAGCCCCGAAGACAGGGCGGGGACTGAAGCTTTCTTT. It encodes CASSPEDRAGTEAFF.

In this sample, this clone turned up a few times. DNA of the CDR3: TGTGCCAGCAGCGGGGTTAATTCACCCCTCCACTTT. It yields the protein CASSGVNSPLHF. The rearrangement links TRBV28 to TRBJ1-6, with D unclear. This CDR3 is built from 12 residues. Germline assignment: CDR1 MDHEN and CDR2 SYDVKM. The V gene lost 6 bases and the J gene lost 6 bases, with 6 bases spanning the gap.

The genes are TRBV5-6 and TRBJ1-2; D possibly corresponds to TRBD1 (5 bases). V dropped 0 bases and J dropped 0 bases, with 9 bases sitting between them. Germline CDR1 SGHDT, CDR2 YYEEEE. The CDR3 extends over 15 amino acids. As DNA, the CDR3 is TGTGCCAGCAGCTTGGAGGGGCATTCTAACTATGGCTACACCTTC. Amino acids: CASSLEGHSNYGYTF.

The chain employs TRBV28 and TRBJ1-1; no clear D gene. CDR3 length equals 14 residues. CDR1 is MDHEN and CDR2 is SYDVKM in the germline V gene. Trimming shortened V by 5 bases and J by 1 base, and 11 bases separated the two germline ends. The CDR3 coding sequence is TGTGCCAGCAGTCCCTCCACACCGAACACTGAAGCTTTCTTT. Encoded protein: CASSPSTPNTEAFF.

The chain joins TRBV3-1 (or the pseudogene TRBV3-2) to TRBJ2-3; a weak D match, TRBD2 (5 bases). Trimming left V 4 bases short and J 8 bases short, with 22 bases between. The CDR3 has 16 amino acids. Germline V gene sequence: CDR1 LGHDT, CDR2 YNNKEL (reference sequence). The CDR3 loop reads CASSRRTPASGLTQYF. The CDR3 coding sequence is TGTGCCAGCAGCCGGAGGACTCCCGCCAGTGGTCTTACGCAGTATTTT.

This clone was recorded once. The same CDR3 can be traced to other DNA sequences in this sample. J is TRBJ2-5 and V is TRBV18; TRBD1 agrees at 9 bases. V lost 3 bases to trimming and J lost 3 bases; unmatched junction nucleotides: 2. The CDR3 sequence is 14 residues long. Germline lookup yields CDR1 KGHSH and CDR2 LQKENI. CDR3 sequence reads: CASSPGTGKETQYF. CDR3 sequence (DNA): TGTGCCAGCTCACCCGGGACAGGGAAAGAGACCCAGTACTTC.

The chain is built from TRBV4-2 and TRBJ2-5; D gene ambiguous. Germline CDR1 is LGHNA and CDR2 is YNFKEQ. The V gene lost 0 bases and the J gene lost 5 bases, with 13 bases spanning the gap. CDR3 size: 15 residues. The CDR3 bases are TGTGCCAGCAGCCAAGAGACTTCCTATGGGGAGACCCAGTACTTC. Translation: CASSQETSYGETQYF.

This clone was recorded only once. The V gene is TRBV4-1, the J gene TRBJ2-2, with TRBD1 identical over 8 bases. V gave up 4 bases and J gave up 3 bases; unmatched junction bases: 7. The CDR3 extends over 16 amino acids. Germline-derived CDR1 and CDR2 are MGHRA and YSYEKL. CDR3 sequence: CASSRLDREYTGELFF. DNA of the CDR3: TGCGCCAGCAGCCGATTGGACAGGGAATACACCGGGGAGCTGTTTTTT.

This chain links TRBV4-1 with TRBJ2-5, with D maybe TRBD1 (6 bases). There are 16 residues in the CDR3. V was pared by 4 bases and J by 2 bases, with 17 bases between. Germline lookup yields CDR1 MGHRA and CDR2 YSYEKL. Here the CDR3 DNA reads TGCGCCAGCAGCCCACAAGGGGGTGGACTTCAAGAGACCCAGTACTTC. It specifies CASSPQGGGLQETQYF.

CDR3 sequence: CASSVQGYGNTIYF. DNA of the CDR3: TGTGCCAGCAGCGTTCAGGGGTATGGAAACACCATATATTTT. The chain links TRBV3-1 (or the pseudogene TRBV3-2) to TRBJ1-3, with D possibly matching TRBD1 (6 bases). The germline CDR1 and CDR2 sequences are LGHDT and YNNKEL (reference sequence). The ends were cut back, 5 bases at V and 3 bases at J, with 11 bases in the middle. The CDR3 runs 14 residues.

This clone was counted a single time. This chain joins TRBV9 and TRBJ2-2, with 10 bases that match TRBD1. The germline CDR1 and CDR2 sequences are SGDLS and YYNGEE. The CDR3 loop spans 15 amino acids. V dropped 0 bases and J dropped 6; count of bases not matched to a gene: 2. Here the CDR3 reads CASSVGQGAAGELFF. DNA of the CDR3: TGTGCCAGCAGCGTAGGACAGGGGGCAGCCGGGGAGCTGTTTTTT.

The chain links TRBV2 to TRBJ1-6, with D possibly being TRBD1 (5 bases). Germline loops: CDR1 SNHLY, CDR2 FYNNEI. V was cut by 7 bases and J by 3 bases, with 22 bases left in between. CDR3 length equals 18 residues. DNA of the CDR3: TGTGCCAGCACCACCCGGCAGGGTGGCACCAACTATAATTCACCCCTCCACTTT. Residues: CASTTRQGGTNYNSPLHF.

This chain's CDR3 is CASSSGQVNSPLHF. Here the CDR3 DNA reads TGTGCCAGCAGCTCTGGACAGGTCAACTCACCCCTCCACTTT. This chain connects TRBV5-5 to TRBJ1-6; 7 nucleotides agree with TRBD1. Germline CDR1 reads SGHKS; CDR2 reads YYEKEE (reference sequence). V lost 3 bases and J lost 10; bases outside the gene matches: 7. The length of the CDR3 is 14 residues.

The gene calls are TRBV7-8 and TRBJ2-7, with 10 bases fitting TRBD1. The V and J ends lost 5 bases and 6 bases, in that order; junction bases with no gene match: 4. Germline V gene lookup returns CDR1 SGHVS and CDR2 FQNEAQ. This CDR3 contains 13 residues. CDR3 in amino acids: CASSPDRGGEQYF. In nucleotides, the CDR3 is TGTGCCAGCAGCCCGGACAGGGGGGGCGAGCAGTACTTC.

The chain links TRBV10-3 to TRBJ1-2; D uncertain. Trimming took off 5 bases at V and 2 bases at J, with 6 bases between the two ends. Germline CDR1 is ENHRY and CDR2 is SYGVKD. This CDR3 is 12 amino acids long. CDR3 region: CAISTENYGYTF. In DNA, the CDR3 is TGTGCCATCAGTACAGAAAACTATGGCTACACCTTC.

This clone has a handful of counts. The chain carries TRBV9 and TRBJ2-7, with 8 bases fitting TRBD2. Looked up from germline, CDR1 is SGDLS and CDR2 is YYNGEE. Trimming removed 0 bases from V and 3 bases from J; junction bases left unmatched: 8. The CDR3 contains 16 residues. The CDR3 DNA sequence: TGTGCCAGCAGCGTAGGTTCCTTAGCGGGAAACTACGAGCAGTACTTC. It translates to CASSVGSLAGNYEQYF.

The chain carries TRBV6-5 and TRBJ2-1; 12 bases agree with TRBD2. Losses at the gene ends were 7 bases for V and 5 bases for J; bases not matched to a gene: 3. Germline values: CDR1 MNHEY, CDR2 SVGAGI. There are 14 residues in the CDR3. The CDR3, as DNA: TGTGCCAGCACGCTAGCGGGGGGGCACAATGAGCAGTTCTTC. This sequence encodes CASTLAGGHNEQFF.

J is TRBJ2-5 and V is TRBV4-3; the D gene is possibly TRBD1 (5 bases). The CDR3 spans 14 residues. Germline CDR1 reads LGHNA; CDR2 reads YSLEER. Trimming left V 0 bases short and J 2 bases short, with 7 bases between. In DNA, the CDR3 is TGCGCCAGCAGCCAAGAGACAGCTCAAGAGACCCAGTACTTC. This gives the protein CASSQETAQETQYF.

This clone appeared a single time. This chain joins TRBV18 and TRBJ1-1; D uncertain. The V gene lost 2 bases and the J gene lost 3 bases, with 7 bases spanning the gap. Germline V gene lookup returns CDR1 KGHSH and CDR2 LQKENI. This CDR3 contains 13 residues. The CDR3 sequence: CASSPNRDTEAFF. DNA for the CDR3: TGTGCCAGCTCACCAAACAGAGACACTGAAGCTTTCTTT.

The V and J genes are TRBV2 and TRBJ2-7; D may be TRBD2 (7 bases). The CDR3 has 16 residues. Deletions cut 0 bases from V and 2 bases from J, with 14 bases between. CDR1 SNHLY and CDR2 FYNNEI come from the germline V gene. CDR3 DNA sequence: TGTGCCAGCAGTGAAGCTCTCGGGGGGCGTACCTACGAGCAGTACTTC. Protein: CASSEALGGRTYEQYF.

The chain joins TRBV5-1 to TRBJ2-7; TRBD2 matches 13 bases. Germline CDR1 is SGHRS and CDR2 is YFSETQ. V shed 9 bases and J 7 bases; nucleotides not matched to a gene: 22. The CDR3 contains 18 residues. Here the CDR3 reads CATSPGGLGLAGVWEQYF. For the CDR3, the DNA is TGCGCCACCTCACCGGGAGGATTAGGACTAGCGGGAGTCTGGGAGCAGTACTTC.